This T cell receptor beta chain was captured in a study of blood T cell repertoires in COVID-19. Measured with immunoSEQ multiplex PCR; TCRdb has only the in-frame clones, and not every one. The table has approximately 170,000 clones, 86% seen once; the top ten hold 10% to 11%. Looked up from germline, CDR1 is SGHTA and CDR2 is FQGNSA. V dropped 4 bases and J dropped 4 bases, with 14 bases sitting between them. This CDR3 contains 15 residues. Seattle participants joined during active infection and were tracked over time. The chain couples TRBV7-2 to TRBJ2-1; D is perhaps TRBD2 (5 bases). What was sequenced was peripheral blood. This receptor was identified in a woman aged 55-69 years with COVID-19, enrolled during active disease. The CDR3 coding sequence is TGTGCCAGCAGCTACGGGGATCGCCTTTACAATGAGCAGTTCTTC. Its translation is CASSYGDRLYNEQFF.